This T cell receptor (beta chain) was sequenced for a study of cytomegalovirus exposure and HLA in healthy donors (dated by TCRdb to about 2017). Turning to the overall study: According to an earlier analysis of 450 to 650 of the donors, some 170 million T cells yielded 117 million unique TCR beta sequences and 250 to 350 Gb of sequence data. To predict cytomegalovirus infection status, the study brought together high-throughput TCR immunosequencing, statistical association of individual TCRs with disease status, and machine learning. The genetic ancestry cluster associated with self-reported Caucasian donors included 70% to 85% of the 398 genotyped donors. An earlier analysis of several hundred of the donors applied high-throughput TCR beta sequencing to assess whether each TCR beta V gene segment acted as functional or pseudogenic. The study was designed to test whether signatures of past pathogen exposure could be identified by cataloging public T cell receptors. Roughly 320 gigabases of sequencing data and around 80 million unique TCR sequences made up an early release that covered 500 to 650 HLA-typed donors. A later analysis re-analyzed previously published TCR beta repertoires from 500 to 700 donors and added high-resolution HLA genotyping to study TCR occurrence patterns. A later genetic analysis used genome-wide SNP genotypes for about three fifths of the roughly 700 donors, treating that subset as a discovery cohort. Besides the first cohort of under 700 subjects, a separate validation cohort made up of 120 or so different subjects was used. Every repertoire in the discovery cohort had been generated on one and the same sequencing platform. HLA typing included class I and class II loci at four-digit resolution. Donor age, sex, ethnicity and CMV serostatus were collected together with the repertoire data. A few DR-DQ haplotypes were handled as single units for association and clustering because linkage in the cohort was strong. Rather than drawing on any new phenotypic data, the later analysis identified candidate immune exposures from TCR beta sequences and the way those sequences occurred across donors. Using immunosequencing, the study profiled T cell repertoires from 666 subjects and related those repertoires to cytomegalovirus serostatus. Across approximately 400 genotyped donors of the cohort, an average of about 240,000 unique TCR beta nucleotide sequences per donor were sequenced, and 15% to 20% of those sequences were non-productive. Typing coverage varied by locus: roughly 629-640 donors for A, B, C, DRB1 and DQB1; under 550 for DQA1; about 600 for DPA1; around 490 for DPB1.

The cohort comprised approximately 700 healthy bone marrow donors. At the time of sampling, every cohort member was nominally healthy, though immune exposures that went unrecorded were likely present. The donor was CMV seronegative and belonged to the group of 352 seronegative cohort members. A peripheral blood sample was collected from each donor, and TCR beta sequencing was performed on peripheral blood mononuclear cells. The Qiagen DNeasy Blood Extraction Kit was used to extract genomic DNA from the blood cell samples. The full study reports these points: An association between a missense DCLRE1C variant and V-gene and J-gene trimming of TCR beta chains was found in a later genetic analysis and replicated in an independent cohort. Compared with equally common non-associated chains, HLA-associated TCR beta chains in a later analysis were more clonally expanded and had lower generation probabilities. CMV serostatus was the only immune exposure information available for the cohort. A later analysis found that TCR association rates varied across HLA loci, with DRB1 alleles showing the most associated TCRs and HLA-C alleles the fewest. Strong co-occurrence of HLA alleles, especially DR and DQ, made assigning TCR associations to individual alleles difficult. A further reported finding was that TCR beta sequences accurately predicted the HLA-A and HLA-B alleles for most subjects in the first cohort. Broadly in line with IMGT annotations, most TCR beta V segments showed up in productive rearrangements about 90% or about 30% of the time in an earlier analysis of approximately 640 of the donors. A cluster of highly shared sequence variants was judged likely to represent a technical artifact of the sequencing pipeline. This cohort had only TCR beta chains sequenced, and the lack of alpha or paired-chain data limited which features could be detected. Because HLA typing was unavailable for some donors at each locus, only the typed subset was used in association tests. A later genetic analysis reported fewer N-insertions in productive TCRs among donors in an Asian-associated ancestry cluster than the approximately 670-donor mean. Because counts were too low, more than 15 rarely observed V segments, including chromosome 9 orphons, were left out of the earlier analysis of about 500 of the donors. While some public TCRs were present in many individuals, most TCR sequences turned up only very rarely across donors. In vitro tests confirmed that a few of the cytomegalovirus-associated TCR beta chains recognize cytomegalovirus antigens. According to a later analysis, most CMV-associated TCR beta chains appeared to be HLA-restricted, and the HLA associations seemed to be driven largely by CMV exposure. In both the original and validation cohorts, the classifier was reported to diagnose cytomegalovirus status with high specificity and sensitivity. Presence/absence analyses assumed roughly uniform sequencing depth across donors, an assumption that may not hold. The authors suggested that the approach could potentially be generalized to other disease states and immunological phenotypes. In a later analysis, several top co-occurrence clusters were reported to appear linked to parvovirus B19, influenza, CMV and Epstein-Barr virus. In the study, around 160 TCR beta chains were listed as associated with cytomegalovirus. Some IMGT-functional V segments, including TRBV6-2 and TRBV6-3, could not be told apart with the 87-base-pair reads, so those segments were excluded. In a later analysis, more than 15,000 TCR beta sequences were associated with specific HLA alleles at a false discovery rate of 0.05. Linkage disequilibrium might explain the correlated functional status among segregating V segments, but an unknown experimental factor could not be excluded.

This clone has only a few counts. Its antigen remains undetermined. Nothing much larger sits one base from this clone, and base qualities are not available. The library was generated by the immunoSEQ multiplex PCR assay. The multiplex PCR relied on a mix of 60 forward primers for TCR Vbeta segments and 13 reverse primers for TCR Jbeta segments. A multiplex PCR assay on genomic DNA amplified the CDR3 region of rearranged TCR beta genes. The Illumina HiSeq System was used to sequence the amplified TCR beta libraries as 87-base-pair reads. Per the source publication's procedure: Across the 640 or so repertoires, a later analysis counted approximately 83 million unique TCR beta chains, around 11 million of which were shared by at least two donors. A nearest-neighbor algorithm error-corrected the raw reads and collapsed the reads into unique sequences, merging closely related sequences to remove PCR and sequencing errors. Alignment of CDR3 sequences to IMGT reference sequences was used to assign V, D and J gene segments. For a sequence to be retained, at least a six-nucleotide match to both a V gene segment and a J gene segment was required. A rearrangement counted as productive if the CDR3 had no stop codons and remained in frame with V and J, and every other rearrangement counted as non-productive. Following IMGT convention, CDR3 was defined as the stretch from the second conserved V-encoded cysteine to the conserved J-encoded phenylalanine. In an earlier analysis of more than 550 of the donors, sequences lacking an unambiguous match to a single V gene segment were excluded. In an earlier analysis of a few hundred of the donors, a V segment was called functional when productive rearrangements were above 56.7%, and segregating when the standard deviation between donors exceeded 5%. A statistical classification framework was built to diagnose cytomegalovirus status from the catalog of TCR beta chain sequences. V and J gene assignment, in a later analysis, came from comparing TCR nucleotide sequences with IMGT/GENE-DB human TR gene sequences. In a later analysis, CDR3 sequences and most-parsimonious VDJ recombination scenarios were assigned using the TCRdist pipeline. In a later analysis, every TCR beta chain was defined by the combination of its CDR3 amino acid sequence and its V-gene family, and reads without a unique V-gene family were dropped. A later analysis removed roughly 590 highly shared, low-generation-probability nucleotide sequences to deal with suspected cross-contamination and a sequencing artifact. For each public chain, a later analysis derived a clonal expansion index from normalized ranks of inferred template counts within each repertoire. In a later analysis, generation probabilities were computed with a VDJ recombination model fitted to out-of-frame rearrangements, and the resulting probabilities were checked against IGoR. In a later analysis, TCR-TCR, TCR-HLA and TCR-CMV co-occurrence was scored with hypergeometric tests, and a repertoire-size bias correction was applied to TCR pairs. A later analysis estimated false discovery rates by permuting HLA or CMV assignments 20 times. In a later analysis, co-occurring TCRs were grouped using DBSCAN, with TCRdist sequence similarity added in when clustering inside HLA-allele-positive subsets. Repertoires with fewer than 30,000 or more than 120,000 public chains, plus five repertoires with anomalous nucleotide sharing, were excluded from co-occurrence clustering. The table comes from immuneACCESS by way of TCRdb, which keeps in-frame sequences with V and J called. Part of the clones is missing from these tables; in studies checked, under half for an unresolved V gene and the rest for unknown reasons. V, J and clone size were drawn from that table, and D and trimming were deduced from the DNA. Present in this sample are roughly 140,000 clones, almost 80% of which were seen just once. Under 0.8% of the sample belongs to the ten largest clones.

CDR3 length: 16 amino acids, cysteine to phenylalanine. Solely the CDR3 DNA is kept, with 48 bases framed from the first base. From V the trimming removes 0 bases and from J it removes 4 bases, while the gene matches leave 7 bases of the junction unaccounted for. From the germline V gene, CDR1 is LGHNA and CDR2 is YNFKEQ. The sequence came from a male donor in good health and CMV-seronegative. The sample taken for sequencing was PBMCs. Recombination connected TRBV4-2 to TRBJ2-7; 9 middle bases align to TRBD1. The CDR3 in this case is CASSQEQTGGLYEQYF. The nucleotide sequence reads as follows: TGTGCCAGCAGCCAAGAGCAGACAGGGGGTTTGTACGAGCAGTACTTC.